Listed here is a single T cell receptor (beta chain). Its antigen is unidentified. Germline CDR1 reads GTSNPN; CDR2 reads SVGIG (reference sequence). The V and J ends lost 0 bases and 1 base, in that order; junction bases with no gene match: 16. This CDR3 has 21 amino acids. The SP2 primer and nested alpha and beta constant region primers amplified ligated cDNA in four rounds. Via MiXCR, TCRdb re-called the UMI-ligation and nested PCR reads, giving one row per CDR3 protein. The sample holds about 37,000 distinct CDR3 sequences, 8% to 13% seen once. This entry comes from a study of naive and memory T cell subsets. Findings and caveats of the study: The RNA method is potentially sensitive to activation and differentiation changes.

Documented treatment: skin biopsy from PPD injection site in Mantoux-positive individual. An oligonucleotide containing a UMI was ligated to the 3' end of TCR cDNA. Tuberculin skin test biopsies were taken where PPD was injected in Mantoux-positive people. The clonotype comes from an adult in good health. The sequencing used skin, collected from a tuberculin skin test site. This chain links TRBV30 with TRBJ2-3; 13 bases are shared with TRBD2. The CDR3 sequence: CAWSVRVLRGTSGVGTDTQYF. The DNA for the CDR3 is TGTGCCTGGAGTGTACGGGTCCTAAGAGGGACTAGCGGGGTGGGCACAGATACGCAGTATTTT.